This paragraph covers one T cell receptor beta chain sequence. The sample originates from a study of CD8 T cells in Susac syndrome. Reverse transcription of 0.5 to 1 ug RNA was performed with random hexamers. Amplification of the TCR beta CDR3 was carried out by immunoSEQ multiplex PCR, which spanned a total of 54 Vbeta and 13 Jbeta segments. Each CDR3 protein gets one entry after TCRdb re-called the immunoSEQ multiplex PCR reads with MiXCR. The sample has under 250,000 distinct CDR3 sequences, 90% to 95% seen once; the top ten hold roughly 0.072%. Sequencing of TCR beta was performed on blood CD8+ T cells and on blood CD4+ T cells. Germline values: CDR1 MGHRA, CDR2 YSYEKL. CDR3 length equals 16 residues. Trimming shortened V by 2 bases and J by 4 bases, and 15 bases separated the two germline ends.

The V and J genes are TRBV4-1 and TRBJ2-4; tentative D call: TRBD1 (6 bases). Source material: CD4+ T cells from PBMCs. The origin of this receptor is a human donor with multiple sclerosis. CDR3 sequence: CASSQLPGTQKNIQYF. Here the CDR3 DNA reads TGCGCCAGCAGCCAACTCCCCGGGACACAAAAAAACATTCAGTACTTC.